This T cell receptor beta chain was captured in a study of breast tumors, draining lymph nodes, adjacent tissues. Whole-study findings and limits: Tumors had less TCR diversity than lymph nodes, more than nontumor tissue. The data were judged consistent with most tumor T cells coming from lymph node and expanding in tumor. Data only fit, rather than demonstrated, lymph node origin of most tumor T cells. Compared with basal-like, luminal-like tumors shared significantly more repertoire with nontumor tissue.

TCRdb independently ran MiXCR on the multiplex PCR reads; one entry per CDR3 protein. The table records more than 200,000 distinct CDR3 sequences, roughly 30% of them present only once. Germline loops: CDR1 SGHRS, CDR2 YFSETQ. This CDR3 is built from 15 residues. Axillary draining lymph nodes of breast cancer patients supplied the node samples. Points on this clonotype: The antigen is unknown. The junction departs from the called germline gene at one end, perhaps through a read error.

This clonotype was sampled from a female donor with breast cancer. Some clones in this sample may be carry-over from other donors' samples. The chain carries TRBV5-1 and TRBJ2-2, with 10 bases fitting TRBD1. The material sequenced was axillary lymph node tissue. The CDR3 DNA reads TGTGCCAGCAGCCTGCGGGACAGGGGTCGGGGGGAGCTGTTTTTT. Its protein is CASSLRDRGRGELFF. The variable domain in full, completed from reference TRBV5-1 and TRBJ2-2, reads KAGVTQTPRYLIKTRGQQVTLSCSPISGHRSVSWYQQTPGQGLQFLFEYFSETQRNKGNFPGRFSGRQFSNSRSEMNVSTLELGDSALYLCASSLRDRGRGELFFGEGSRLTVL.